The source of this T cell receptor beta chain is a study of blood T cell repertoires in COVID-19. Study-level background: From T cells, B-cell-depleted T cells, or PBMCs came the material, which was cDNA or gDNA.

As processed by the authors: Estimation of nucleated cell counts relied on the amplification of reference gene primers. The protocol was immunoSEQ multiplex PCR, while the TCRdb copy is restricted to in-frame clones and leaves out a portion. V and J calls and clone size are given by that table; D and trimming were obtained from the DNA. This table has about 400,000 clones, roughly 87% appearing once. CDR3 size: 11 residues. The germline V gene has CDR1 ENHRY and CDR2 SYGVKD. In terms of age and location, participants ranged from roughly 18 to 90 years and lived in about two dozen US areas. A note on this clone: Mismatch with germline at one junction end may stem from a read error.

The source is a middle-aged woman with acute COVID-19. The chain uses TRBV10-3 and TRBJ2-7; D uncertain. Sequenced material: PBMCs or T cells enriched from blood (not recorded which). CDR3 bases: TGTGCCATCAGTGAGCAGTACGAACAGTACTTC. Encoded protein: CAISEQYEQYF.